What follows are 5 T cell receptor beta chains derived from one specimen sequenced in a study of blood T cell repertoires in COVID-19. Repertoires were generated with immunoSEQ multiplex PCR, while TCRdb's copy carries only in-frame clones and drops some. This sample carries around 170,000 clones, more than 85% of them seen once, and the ten largest clones take around 6.5%. The sample consisted of PBMCs or T cells enriched from blood (not recorded which). These receptors all come from a woman in her forties or fifties who had recovered from COVID-19.

This chain links TRBV4-1 with TRBJ2-1, with TRBD1 matching over 9 bases. J was trimmed by 7 bases and V by 4 bases; bases with no gene match: 11. CDR3 size: 16 residues. Germline assignment: CDR1 MGHRA and CDR2 YSYEKL. CDR3 protein: CASSLASDRGINEQFF. In DNA, the CDR3 is TGCGCCAGCAGCCTGGCTTCGGACAGGGGAATTAATGAGCAGTTCTTC.

This clone is a singleton in its sample. The CDR3 reads CASSDEGSTGGYTF. The DNA of the CDR3 is TGTGCCAGCAGTGATGAGGGCTCGACGGGAGGCTACACCTTC. This sequence joins TRBV2 and TRBJ1-2; no reliable D call. CDR3 size: 14 residues. The germline V gene has CDR1 SNHLY and CDR2 FYNNEI. The ends were cut back, 3 bases at V and 8 bases at J, with 16 bases in the middle.

The CDR3 DNA sequence: TGCGCCAGCAGCTTAGTTGGCACCGGGGAGCTGTTTTTT. Protein product: CASSLVGTGELFF. The rearrangement uses TRBV4-1 and TRBJ2-2, with D unresolved. Per the germline V gene, CDR1 is MGHRA and CDR2 is YSYEKL. The CDR3 is 13 amino acids. Trimming left V 5 bases short and J 4 bases short, with 8 bases between.

CDR3 residues: CASSSAGQTFPDTQYF. DNA of the CDR3: TGTGCCAGCAGCTCCGCCGGACAGACATTCCCAGATACGCAGTATTTT. This sequence joins TRBV7-2 and TRBJ2-3; D is perhaps TRBD1 (6 bases). The CDR3 length is 16 residues. Germline V gene data show CDR1 as SGHTA and CDR2 as FQGNSA. Trimming stripped 4 bases from V and 4 bases from J, with 18 bases between.

This clone was observed a few times. The rearrangement links TRBV18 to TRBJ2-7; 7 bases align to TRBD1. In germline, CDR1 is KGHSH, CDR2 LQKENI. The J segment lost 1 base and the V segment lost 5 bases, leaving 8 bases of the junction unmatched. CDR3 length: 15 residues. In DNA form, the CDR3 reads TGTGCCAGCTCATCCCCCACAGGGGTGTCCTACGAGCAGTACTTC. Amino acid sequence: CASSSPTGVSYEQYF.